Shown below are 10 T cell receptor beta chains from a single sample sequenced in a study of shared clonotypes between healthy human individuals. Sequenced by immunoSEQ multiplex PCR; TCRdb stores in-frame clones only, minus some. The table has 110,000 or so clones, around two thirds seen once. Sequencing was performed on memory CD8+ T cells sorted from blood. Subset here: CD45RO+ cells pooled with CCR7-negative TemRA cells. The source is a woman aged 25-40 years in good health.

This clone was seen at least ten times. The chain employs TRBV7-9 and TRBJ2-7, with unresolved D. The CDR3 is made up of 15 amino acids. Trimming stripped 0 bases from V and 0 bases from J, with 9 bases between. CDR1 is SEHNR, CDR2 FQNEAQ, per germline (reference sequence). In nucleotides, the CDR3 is TGTGCCAGCAGCTTAGCGGGTGGAAGCTCCTACGAGCAGTACTTC. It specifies CASSLAGGSSYEQYF.

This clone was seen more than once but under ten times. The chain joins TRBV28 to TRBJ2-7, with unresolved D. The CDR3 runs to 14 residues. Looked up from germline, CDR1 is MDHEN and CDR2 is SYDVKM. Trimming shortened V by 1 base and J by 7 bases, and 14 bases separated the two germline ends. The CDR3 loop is CASSLYAHIGEQYF. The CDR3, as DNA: TGTGCCAGCAGTTTATACGCCCACATCGGGGAGCAGTACTTC.

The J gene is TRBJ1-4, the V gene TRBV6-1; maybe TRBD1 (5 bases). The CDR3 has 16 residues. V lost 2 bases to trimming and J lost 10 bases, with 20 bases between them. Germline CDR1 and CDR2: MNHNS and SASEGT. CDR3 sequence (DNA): TGTGCCAGCAGTGAAATTTGGGACTTTGGGCCTGGAAAACTGTTTTTT. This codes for CASSEIWDFGPGKLFF.

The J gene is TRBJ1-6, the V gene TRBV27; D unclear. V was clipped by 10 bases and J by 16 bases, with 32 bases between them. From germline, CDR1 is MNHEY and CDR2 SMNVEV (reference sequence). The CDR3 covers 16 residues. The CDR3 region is CATPSKTEHSAPELHF. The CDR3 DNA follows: TGTGCCACCCCCTCAAAGACGGAACATTCGGCCCCCGAGCTCCACTTT.

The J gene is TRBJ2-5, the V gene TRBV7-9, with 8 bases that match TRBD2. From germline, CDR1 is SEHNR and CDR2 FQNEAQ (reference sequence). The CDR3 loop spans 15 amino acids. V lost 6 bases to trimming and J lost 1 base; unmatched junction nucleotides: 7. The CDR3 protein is CASSTGTRSQETQYF. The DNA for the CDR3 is TGTGCCAGCAGTACCGGGACTAGAAGCCAAGAGACCCAGTACTTC.

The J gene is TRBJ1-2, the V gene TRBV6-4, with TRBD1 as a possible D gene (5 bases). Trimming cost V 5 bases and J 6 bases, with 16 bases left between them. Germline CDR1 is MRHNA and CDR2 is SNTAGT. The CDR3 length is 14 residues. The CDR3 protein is CASSLQGGADGYTF. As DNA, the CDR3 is TGTGCCAGCAGTCTCCAGGGAGGGGCTGATGGCTACACCTTC.

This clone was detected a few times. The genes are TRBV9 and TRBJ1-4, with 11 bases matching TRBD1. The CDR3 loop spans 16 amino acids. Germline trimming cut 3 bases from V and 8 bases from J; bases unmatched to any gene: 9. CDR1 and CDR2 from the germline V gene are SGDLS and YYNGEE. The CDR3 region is CASSGTGGGSYEKLFF. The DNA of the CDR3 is TGTGCCAGCAGCGGGACAGGGGGCGGCTCTTACGAAAAACTGTTTTTT. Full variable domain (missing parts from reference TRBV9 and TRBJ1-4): DSGVTQTPKHLITATGQRVTLRCSPRSGDLSVYWYQQSLDQGLQFLIQYYNGEERAKGNILERFSAQQFPDLHSELNLSSLELGDSALYFCASSGTGGGSYEKLFFGSGTQLSVL.

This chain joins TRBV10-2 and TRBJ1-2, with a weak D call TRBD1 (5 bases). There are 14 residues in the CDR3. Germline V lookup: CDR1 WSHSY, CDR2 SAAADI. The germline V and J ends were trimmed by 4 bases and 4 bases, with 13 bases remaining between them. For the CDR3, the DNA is TGCGCCAGCAGTGTGGCAGGGCCTACCTATGGCTACACCTTC. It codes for CASSVAGPTYGYTF.

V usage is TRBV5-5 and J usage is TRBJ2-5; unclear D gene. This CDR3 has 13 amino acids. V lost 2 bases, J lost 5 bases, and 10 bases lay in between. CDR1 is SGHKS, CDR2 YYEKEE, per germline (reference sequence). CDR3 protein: CASSLLPSETQYF. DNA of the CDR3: TGTGCCAGCAGCTTACTCCCGTCCGAGACCCAGTACTTC.

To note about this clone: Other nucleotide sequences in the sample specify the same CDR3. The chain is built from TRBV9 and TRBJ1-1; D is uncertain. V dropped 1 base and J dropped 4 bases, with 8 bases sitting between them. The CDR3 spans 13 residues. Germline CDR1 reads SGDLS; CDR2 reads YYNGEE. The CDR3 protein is CASSVSWATEAFF. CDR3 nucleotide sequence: TGTGCCAGCAGCGTAAGCTGGGCCACTGAAGCTTTCTTT. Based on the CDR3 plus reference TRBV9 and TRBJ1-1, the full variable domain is DSGVTQTPKHLITATGQRVTLRCSPRSGDLSVYWYQQSLDQGLQFLIQYYNGEERAKGNILERFSAQQFPDLHSELNLSSLELGDSALYFCASSVSWATEAFFGQGTRLTVV.